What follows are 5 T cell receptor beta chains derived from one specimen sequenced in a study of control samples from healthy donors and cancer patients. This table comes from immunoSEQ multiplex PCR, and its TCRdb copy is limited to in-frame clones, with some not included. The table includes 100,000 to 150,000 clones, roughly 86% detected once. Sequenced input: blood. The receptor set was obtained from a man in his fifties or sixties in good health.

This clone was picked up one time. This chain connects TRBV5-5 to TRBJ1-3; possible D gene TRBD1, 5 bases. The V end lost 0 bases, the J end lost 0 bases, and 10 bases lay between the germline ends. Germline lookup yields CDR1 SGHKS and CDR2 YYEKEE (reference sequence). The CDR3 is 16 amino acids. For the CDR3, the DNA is TGTGCCAGCAGCTTGGGTGGGGCGGACTCTGGAAACACCATATATTTT. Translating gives CASSLGGADSGNTIYF.

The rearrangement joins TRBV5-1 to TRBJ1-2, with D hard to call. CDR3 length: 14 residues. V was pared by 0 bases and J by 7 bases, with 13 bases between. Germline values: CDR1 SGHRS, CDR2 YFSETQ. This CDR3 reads CASSLDAAGGGYTF. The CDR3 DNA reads TGCGCCAGCAGCTTGGATGCGGCGGGAGGTGGCTACACCTTC. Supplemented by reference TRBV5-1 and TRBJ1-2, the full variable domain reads KAGVTQTPRYLIKTRGQQVTLSCSPISGHRSVSWYQQTPGQGLQFLFEYFSETQRNKGNFPGRFSGRQFSNSRSEMNVSTLELGDSALYLCASSLDAAGGGYTFGSGTRLTVV.

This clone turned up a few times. DNA for the CDR3: TGTGCCAGTGGACCCCGAAGCTCTGGGGCCAACGTCCTGACTTTC. Amino acids: CASGPRSSGANVLTF. The V and J genes are TRBV19 and TRBJ2-6; D is undetermined. V lost 8 bases and J 0 bases, leaving 11 bases between the germline ends. The CDR3 loop spans 15 amino acids. Germline CDR1 reads LNHDA; CDR2 reads SQIVND (reference sequence).

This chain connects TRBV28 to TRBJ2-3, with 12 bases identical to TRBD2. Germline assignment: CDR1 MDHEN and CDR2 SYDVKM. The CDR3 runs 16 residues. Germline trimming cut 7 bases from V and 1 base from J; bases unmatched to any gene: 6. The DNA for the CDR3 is TGTGCCAGCATGCTAGCGGGGGGGCGGGGCACAGATACGCAGTATTTT. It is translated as CASMLAGGRGTDTQYF. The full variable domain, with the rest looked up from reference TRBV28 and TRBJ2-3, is DVKVTQSSRYLVKRTGEKVFLECVQDMDHENMFWYRQDPGLGLRLIYFSYDVKMKEKGDIPEGYSVSREKKERFSLILESASTNQTSMYLCASMLAGGRGTDTQYFGPGTRLTVL.

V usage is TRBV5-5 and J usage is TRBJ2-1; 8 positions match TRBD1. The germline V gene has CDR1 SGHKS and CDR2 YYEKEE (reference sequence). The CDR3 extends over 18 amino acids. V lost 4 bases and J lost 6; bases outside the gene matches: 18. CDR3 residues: CASSNPGQANIMTNEQFF. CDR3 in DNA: TGTGCCAGCAGCAATCCGGGACAGGCTAATATTATGACCAATGAGCAGTTCTTC.